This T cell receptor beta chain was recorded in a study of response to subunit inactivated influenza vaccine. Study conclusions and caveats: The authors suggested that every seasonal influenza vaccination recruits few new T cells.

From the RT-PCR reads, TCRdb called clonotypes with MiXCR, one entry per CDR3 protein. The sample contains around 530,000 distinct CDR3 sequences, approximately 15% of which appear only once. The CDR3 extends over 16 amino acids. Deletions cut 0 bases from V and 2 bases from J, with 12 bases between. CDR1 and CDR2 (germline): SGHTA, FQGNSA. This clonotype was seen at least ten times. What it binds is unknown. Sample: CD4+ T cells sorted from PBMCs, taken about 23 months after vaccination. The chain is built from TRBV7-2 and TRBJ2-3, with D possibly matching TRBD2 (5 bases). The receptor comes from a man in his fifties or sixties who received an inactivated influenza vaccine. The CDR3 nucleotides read TGTGCCAGCAGCTTAGCTGGTGCGGGTTTCACAGATACGCAGTATTTT. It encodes CASSLAGAGFTDTQYF.